This entry lists 21 T cell receptor beta chains sequenced from one sample in a study of T cells in Graves' hyperthyroidism and ophthalmopathy. Amplification yielded TCR beta CDR3 regions, with RNA transcripts as the source. Using the HTBI primer set, a first-round RT-PCR was run on the TCR CDR3. TCRdb re-called the multiplex PCR reads with MiXCR, one entry per CDR3 protein. The sample has hundreds of thousands of distinct CDR3 sequences, over 15% seen once. Sequencing used blood. The source of these receptors is a woman aged 18-29 years with Graves' hyperthyroidism.

A word on this clonotype: A read error may account for a junction end that differs from germline. The chain couples TRBV20-1 to TRBJ2-7; the match to TRBD1 covers 10 bases. The CDR3 contains 15 residues. The germline CDR1 and CDR2 sequences are DFQATT and SNEGSKA (reference sequence). This chain's CDR3 is CSAVSPGQGNYEPYF. The DNA for the CDR3 is TGCAGTGCTGTCTCTCCGGGACAGGGGAACTACGAGCCGTACTTC.

This clonotype came up many times. J is TRBJ1-1 and V is TRBV30, with D maybe TRBD1 (6 bases). V shed 3 bases and J shed 4 bases, with 12 bases lying between them. The CDR3 is 13 residues long. In germline, CDR1 is GTSNPN, CDR2 SVGIG (reference sequence). CDR3 residues: CAWSPPRGTEAFF. The CDR3 DNA reads TGTGCCTGGAGCCCCCCCAGGGGCACTGAAGCTTTCTTT.

This clonotype was detected ten times or more. The chain is built from TRBV27 and TRBJ2-1; D is possibly TRBD2 (7 bases). V was cut by 2 bases and J by 9 bases, with 8 bases left in between. The CDR3 runs 12 residues. The germline V gene encodes CDR1 MNHEY and CDR2 SMNVEV (reference sequence). This CDR3 reads CASSLGGAEQFF. The CDR3, as DNA: TGTGCCAGCAGTTTAGGGGGGGCTGAGCAGTTCTTC.

This clonotype was seen many times. The chain carries TRBV7-9 and TRBJ2-7; D not certain. This CDR3 is 14 amino acids long. V lost 3 bases and J lost 2, with 11 bases in between. The germline gives CDR1 SEHNR, CDR2 FQNEAQ (reference sequence). CDR3 sequence: CASSFEAATYEQYF. In DNA form, the CDR3 reads TGTGCCAGCAGCTTTGAGGCGGCCACCTACGAGCAGTACTTC.

This clonotype has at least ten counts. The chain has TRBV5-1 and TRBJ2-5; 14 nucleotides align to TRBD2. Per germline, CDR1 SGHRS and CDR2 YFSETQ. This CDR3 is built from 16 residues. Trimming took 4 bases from V and 7 from J; bases not matched to a gene: 9. CDR3 amino acids: CASSHAKGLAGVTQYF. As DNA, the CDR3 is TGCGCCAGCAGCCATGCCAAGGGACTAGCGGGAGTGACCCAGTACTTC. Together with reference TRBV5-1 and TRBJ2-5, the CDR3 gives the full variable domain: KAGVTQTPRYLIKTRGQQVTLSCSPISGHRSVSWYQQTPGQGLQFLFEYFSETQRNKGNFPGRFSGRQFSNSRSEMNVSTLELGDSALYLCASSHAKGLAGVTQYFGPGTRLLVL.

This clonotype was recorded a few times. For the CDR3, the DNA is TGTGCCAGCAGCTTAGATATCAGGGCCTTGGGTGAAAAACTGTTTTTT. Protein product: CASSLDIRALGEKLFF. The chain couples TRBV11-2 to TRBJ1-4, with D perhaps matching TRBD1 (5 bases). Trimming left V 0 bases short and J 7 bases short, with 15 bases between. The CDR3 has 16 amino acids. Per germline, CDR1 SGHAT and CDR2 FQNNGV.

This clonotype occurred many times. The chain links TRBV12-3 or TRBV12-4 to TRBJ2-1, with TRBD2 matching 7 bases. CDR3 size: 19 residues. The ends lost 5 bases at V and 6 bases at J; junction bases unmatched: 22. The CDR3 spells CASSPPSLMGGGPSNEQFF. In nucleotides, the CDR3 is TGTGCCAGCAGTCCACCTTCCCTGATGGGGGGAGGGCCATCCAATGAGCAGTTCTTC.

The CDR3 loop reads CSARGRYTGELFF. For the CDR3, the DNA is TGCAGTGCTAGAGGGCGGTACACCGGGGAGCTGTTTTTT. The chain employs TRBV20-1 and TRBJ2-2; D gene unclear. This CDR3 has 13 amino acids. Trimming cost V 1 base and J 3 bases, with 6 bases left between them. The V gene's germline CDR1 is DFQATT and CDR2 SNEGSKA (reference sequence).

This clonotype was picked up many times. This chain connects TRBV7-9 to TRBJ1-5; TRBD1 matches 8 bases. CDR1 and CDR2 from the germline V gene are SEHNR and FQNEAQ (reference sequence). The CDR3 contains 15 residues. V was clipped by 4 bases and J by 7 bases; unmatched bases: 9. The CDR3 loop reads CASSWRTGPIQPQHF. The DNA for the CDR3 is TGTGCCAGCAGCTGGAGGACAGGGCCGATACAGCCCCAGCATTTT.

This clonotype was recorded many times. The genes are TRBV2 and TRBJ2-1; TRBD2 might be the D (5 bases). From germline, CDR1 is SNHLY and CDR2 FYNNEI. This CDR3 region has 13 residues. Trimming took off 9 bases at V and 6 bases at J, with 15 bases between the two ends. CDR3: CASKSDYFNEQFF. CDR3 bases: TGTGCCAGTAAAAGTGACTACTTCAATGAGCAGTTCTTC.

On this clonotype: This could be a read error, since a much larger clone is one nucleotide away. The chain combines TRBV7-2 with TRBJ2-5; 10 nucleotides line up with TRBD2. Germline CDR1 SGHTA, CDR2 FQGNSA. This CDR3 region has 15 residues. J lost 4 bases, V lost 5 bases, and 7 bases had no gene match. In nucleotides, the CDR3 is TGTACCAGCAGCGGAGCTAGCGGGGGAGGAGAGACCCAGTACTTC. Protein sequence: CTSSGASGGGETQYF.

This clonotype was found many times. This chain joins TRBV7-9 and TRBJ2-7; 8 bases align to TRBD1. The CDR3 covers 14 residues. Germline trimming cut 1 base from V and 5 bases from J; bases unmatched to any gene: 4. The germline gives CDR1 SEHNR, CDR2 FQNEAQ (reference sequence). As DNA, the CDR3 is TGTGCCAGCAGCTTAGAAGGACAGGGCAACGAGCAGTACTTC. Translated: CASSLEGQGNEQYF.

A word on this clonotype: This may be a read error: a much more frequent sequence differs by one nucleotide. The gene calls are TRBV20-1 and TRBJ2-7; D remains unclear. Germline-derived CDR1 and CDR2 are DFQATT and SNEGSKA (reference sequence). The CDR3 runs to 12 residues. The CDR3 nucleotides read TGCAGTGCTAGCGGATTGACCTACGAGCTGTACTTC. Its protein product is CSASGLTYELYF.

V is TRBV20-1 and J is TRBJ2-7, with 7 bases lining up with TRBD2. The germline CDR1 and CDR2 sequences are DFQATT and SNEGSKA (reference sequence). This CDR3 spans 15 amino acids. Trimming removed 0 bases from V and 3 bases from J; junction bases left unmatched: 8. CDR3 residues: CSARDLHLAVYEQYF. The DNA of the CDR3 is TGCAGTGCTAGAGATCTTCACCTAGCGGTCTACGAGCAGTACTTC.

This clonotype was counted at least ten times. The chain couples TRBV28 to TRBJ1-1; D unresolved. Germline V gene lookup returns CDR1 MDHEN and CDR2 SYDVKM. The CDR3 has 12 residues. Trimming removed 11 bases from V and 2 bases from J, with 12 bases in between. The CDR3 is CAAGVGNTEAFF. The CDR3 DNA reads TGTGCCGCCGGTGTGGGCAACACTGAAGCTTTCTTT.

This clonotype was detected a few times. The chain employs TRBV28 and TRBJ2-1; weak D call: TRBD2 (5 bases). In germline, CDR1 is MDHEN, CDR2 SYDVKM. Trimming shortened V by 5 bases and J by 0 bases, and 11 bases separated the two germline ends. This CDR3 is built from 15 residues. The DNA of the CDR3 is TGTGCCAGCAGTCCACCAGCGGACTCCTACAATGAGCAGTTCTTC. Encoded protein: CASSPPADSYNEQFF.

This clonotype was seen more than once but under ten times. The V gene is TRBV6-1, the J gene TRBJ1-4; a possible D gene is TRBD1 (5 bases). The CDR3 has 13 residues. Germline CDR1 MNHNS, CDR2 SASEGT. V was pared by 6 bases and J by 11 bases, with 16 bases between. DNA for the CDR3: TGTGCCAGCAGAAACGGGGGTACGCGTAAACTGTTTTTT. This encodes CASRNGGTRKLFF.

This clonotype was recorded many times. This sequence joins TRBV20-1 and TRBJ1-1; a possible D gene is TRBD1 (6 bases). The germline V and J ends were trimmed by 4 bases and 11 bases, with 14 bases remaining between them. The CDR3 is made up of 11 amino acids. Germline loops: CDR1 DFQATT, CDR2 SNEGSKA (reference sequence). CDR3 region: CSAKGGLTAFF. The CDR3, as DNA: TGCAGTGCTAAGGGGGGGCTTACGGCTTTCTTT.

This clonotype was seen at least ten times. The chain uses TRBV20-1 and TRBJ2-7, with 9 bases that match TRBD1. The CDR3 has 14 residues. Losses at the gene ends were 3 bases for V and 3 bases for J; bases not matched to a gene: 6. Germline V gene lookup returns CDR1 DFQATT and CDR2 SNEGSKA (reference sequence). CDR3 protein: CSASGQGRSYEQYF. The CDR3 DNA follows: TGCAGTGCTAGCGGACAGGGGAGAAGCTACGAGCAGTACTTC.

This clonotype was found many times. The CDR3 loop reads CASNKDSGNTIYF. CDR3 DNA: TGTGCCAGCAACAAGGACTCTGGAAACACCATATATTTT. V gene TRBV2 combines with J gene TRBJ1-3; D is unresolved. The CDR3 has 13 residues. The V and J ends lost 7 bases and 0 bases respectively, with 7 bases between them. Germline lookup yields CDR1 SNHLY and CDR2 FYNNEI.

Notes on this clonotype: Its ends do not fully match the called genes, so a read error is possible. V gene TRBV18 combines with J gene TRBJ1-1; D gene unclear. The CDR3 consists of 15 residues. CDR1 is KGHSH, CDR2 LQKENI, per germline. Written as DNA, the CDR3 is TGTGCCAACTCAAATAAGGGAGGACGGAACACTGAAGCTTTCTTT. Protein: CANSNKGGRNTEAFF.